This T cell receptor beta chain was profiled in a study of breast tumors, draining lymph nodes, adjacent tissues. Breast cancer patients provided tissue from their axillary draining lymph nodes. Findings and limits, study-wide: Luminal-like breast cancer showed significantly greater tumor-nontumor repertoire similarity than basal-like breast cancer did. Tumors had less TCR diversity than lymph nodes, more than nontumor tissue. Most tumor T cells seemingly derive from lymph node, then expand in tumor.

The CDR3 totals 15 residues. CDR1 is MNHEY and CDR2 is SVGEGT in the germline V gene. In its sample, this clonotype was seen once. As yet, its antigen is unknown. This may stem from a read error, because a much larger clone lies one nucleotide away. One entry per CDR3 protein, called by TCRdb with MiXCR from the multiplex PCR reads. This sample has 100,000 to 150,000 distinct CDR3 sequences, with just under 20% found just once. What was sequenced was axillary lymph node tissue. The chain combines TRBV6-2 or TRBV6-3 with TRBJ2-7; D might be TRBD1 (5 bases). This receptor was obtained from a female donor with breast cancer. Some clones in this sample may be carry-over from other donors' samples. The CDR3 is CASSRGRAHSCEQYF. CDR3 nucleotide sequence: TGTGCCAGCAGTCGCGGCAGGGCCCACTCCTGCGAGCAGTACTTC.